The 24 T cell receptor beta chains below come from one sample, sequenced in a study of T cells in Graves' hyperthyroidism and ophthalmopathy. RNA transcripts yielded amplified TCR beta CDR3 regions. An initial round of RT-PCR targeting the TCR CDR3 relied on the HTBI primer set. TCRdb re-derived calls from the multiplex PCR reads in MiXCR, one entry per CDR3 protein. The sample gives hundreds of thousands of distinct CDR3 sequences, less than 25% of which show up once; approximately 30% is in the top ten. Sequenced sample: blood. The receptor source for this set is a man aged 25 to 40 with Graves' ophthalmopathy.

The chain employs TRBV28 and TRBJ2-6; the D is unclear. The germline V gene has CDR1 MDHEN and CDR2 SYDVKM. The CDR3 contains 16 residues. The germline V and J ends were trimmed by 3 bases and 0 bases, with 9 bases remaining between them. CDR3 loop: CASSLFRLSGANVLTF. CDR3 nucleotide sequence: TGTGCCAGCAGTTTGTTTCGTCTCTCTGGGGCCAACGTCCTGACTTTC.

A few counts support this clonotype. The V gene is TRBV28, the J gene TRBJ2-7; 14 nucleotides match TRBD2. V lost 0 bases, J lost 2 bases, and 6 bases stayed unmatched. The CDR3 is 18 amino acids. Per germline, CDR1 MDHEN and CDR2 SYDVKM. CDR3 residues: CASSLWGTSGRGTYEQYF. CDR3 DNA sequence: TGTGCCAGCAGTTTATGGGGGACTAGCGGGAGAGGAACCTACGAGCAGTACTTC. The full variable domain, rest sourced from reference TRBV28 and TRBJ2-7, is DVKVTQSSRYLVKRTGEKVFLECVQDMDHENMFWYRQDPGLGLRLIYFSYDVKMKEKGDIPEGYSVSREKKERFSLILESASTNQTSMYLCASSLWGTSGRGTYEQYFGPGTRLTVT.

This rearrangement joins TRBV6-1 to TRBJ2-7, with D perhaps TRBD1 or TRBD2 (5 bases each). V lost 8 bases and J lost 0, with 20 bases in between. CDR3 length: 16 residues. From germline, CDR1 is MNHNS and CDR2 SASEGT. The chain's CDR3 is CASGEIRGSSSYEQYF. The CDR3 region has the DNA TGTGCCAGCGGCGAGATACGGGGCTCGAGCTCCTACGAGCAGTACTTC.

A remark on this clonotype: At one end, the junction sequence differs from germline, possibly due to a read error. V gene TRBV7-2 combines with J gene TRBJ2-7; 8 bases fit TRBD2. This CDR3 is 17 amino acids long. Per germline, CDR1 SGHTA and CDR2 FQGNSA. Here the CDR3 reads CVSSLALSTSDPYEQYF. In nucleotides, the CDR3 is TGTGTCAGCAGCTTAGCGCTCTCGACTAGCGACCCCTACGAGCAGTACTTC.

The table lists this clonotype with a few counts. This chain links TRBV20-1 with TRBJ1-6; D gene ambiguous. Trimming removed 1 base at V and 0 bases at J, with 10 bases between. Germline-derived CDR1 and CDR2 are DFQATT and SNEGSKA (reference sequence). CDR3 length: 16 amino acids. The CDR3 DNA is TGCAGTGCTAGAGTGAAGATAAGCTCCTATAATTCACCCCTCCACTTT. Its translation: CSARVKISSYNSPLHF.

The table lists this clonotype with many counts. The chain employs TRBV28 and TRBJ1-1, with 8 bases fitting TRBD1. The germline gives CDR1 MDHEN, CDR2 SYDVKM. The length of the CDR3 is 16 residues. The junction had 16 bases not matched to a gene; V was cut back by 5 bases and J by 8 bases. The CDR3 loop reads CASSPGGQVHRGEAFF. In nucleotides, the CDR3 is TGTGCCAGCAGTCCAGGGGGACAGGTTCATCGCGGGGAAGCTTTCTTT.

Comment on this clonotype: A much larger clone differs by one base, so this may be a read error. J is TRBJ2-7 and V is TRBV28; 7 nucleotides agree with TRBD2. Germline V lookup: CDR1 MDHEN, CDR2 SYDVKM. Trimming at V came to 3 bases and at J to 0 bases, leaving 11 bases not matched to a gene. The CDR3 totals 17 residues. Here the CDR3 DNA reads TGTGCCAGCAGTTTCAATATCAGCGGGGACCTCTCCTACGAGCAGTACTTC. Its protein product is CASSFNISGDLSYEQYF. Complete variable domain (other parts from reference TRBV28 and TRBJ2-7): DVKVTQSSRYLVKRTGEKVFLECVQDMDHENMFWYRQDPGLGLRLIYFSYDVKMKEKGDIPEGYSVSREKKERFSLILESASTNQTSMYLCASSFNISGDLSYEQYFGPGTRLTVT.

Many counts were recorded for this clonotype. V gene TRBV3-1 combines with J gene TRBJ1-5; D might be TRBD1 (6 bases). Germline CDR1 reads LGHDT; CDR2 reads YNNKEL (reference sequence). CDR3 length: 17 residues. V lost 0 bases and J 1 base, leaving 13 bases between the germline ends. The CDR3 protein is CASSQDRSGDSNQPQHF. CDR3 coding DNA: TGTGCCAGCAGCCAAGACCGGTCAGGGGACAGCAATCAGCCCCAGCATTTT.

Comments on this clonotype: A much bigger clone sits one base away, suggesting this may be a read error. This sequence joins TRBV7-9 and TRBJ2-1; TRBD2 aligns across 10 bases. The germline V gene has CDR1 SEHNR and CDR2 FQNEAQ (reference sequence). Germline trimming cut 3 bases from V and 4 bases from J; bases unmatched to any gene: 6. The CDR3 has 16 amino acids. The CDR3 loop reads CASSFRTSGIYNEQFF. CDR3 DNA sequence: TGTGCCAGCAGCTTCCGCACTAGCGGGATTTACAATGAGCAGTTCTTC.

The rearrangement links TRBV6-2 or TRBV6-3 to TRBJ2-5; D perhaps matches TRBD1 (6 bases). V lost 5 bases to trimming and J lost 1 base, with 11 bases between them. CDR3 size: 14 residues. Germline CDR1 reads MNHEY; CDR2 reads SVGEGT. CDR3 bases: TGTGCCAGCAGTCGCCGGGACACCCAAGAGACCCAGTACTTC. This codes for CASSRRDTQETQYF.

This clonotype was seen a handful of times. The genes are TRBV15 and TRBJ2-7; 8 nucleotides match TRBD1. The CDR3 is 14 amino acids. V shed 4 bases and J 7 bases; nucleotides not matched to a gene: 9. Germline CDR1 is LNHNV and CDR2 is YYDKDF (reference sequence). The CDR3 DNA reads TGTGCCACCAGCACGGGACAGGCGGGGAGTGAGCAGTACTTC. Its protein is CATSTGQAGSEQYF.

V gene TRBV19 combines with J gene TRBJ1-2, with TRBD1 identical over 9 bases. The ends lost 8 bases at V and 0 bases at J; junction bases unmatched: 4. The CDR3 is 14 residues long. CDR1 is LNHDA and CDR2 is SQIVND in the germline V gene (reference sequence). CDR3 protein: CASHGTGTNYGYTF. In nucleotides, the CDR3 is TGTGCCAGTCATGGGACAGGGACTAACTATGGCTACACCTTC.

This chain links TRBV11-2 with TRBJ2-1; D remains ambiguous. The CDR3 sequence is 10 residues long. The V and J ends lost 5 bases and 13 bases respectively, with 9 bases between them. CDR1 is SGHAT and CDR2 is FQNNGV in the germline V gene. CDR3 sequence reads: CASSQNGQFF. The CDR3 DNA sequence: TGTGCCAGCAGCCAGAACGGCCAGTTCTTC.

This clonotype was observed at least ten times. The V gene is TRBV11-3, the J gene TRBJ2-1; TRBD2 matches 7 bases. This CDR3 contains 14 residues. V was clipped by 5 bases and J by 7 bases; unmatched bases: 8. CDR1 and CDR2 from the germline V gene are SGHNT and YENEEA. CDR3: CASSLQRGGNEQFF. The DNA of the CDR3 is TGTGCCAGCAGCCTTCAGCGGGGAGGGAATGAGCAGTTCTTC. Combining the CDR3 with reference TRBV11-3 and TRBJ2-1 gives the whole variable domain EAGVVQSPRYKIIEKKQPVAFWCNPISGHNTLYWYLQNLGQGPELLIRYENEEAVDDSQLPKDRFSAERLKGVDSTLKIQPAELGDSAVYLCASSLQRGGNEQFFGPGTRLTVL.

The table lists this clonotype with a few counts. The chain couples TRBV28 to TRBJ2-1; D remains unclear. This CDR3 spans 16 amino acids. Germline lookup yields CDR1 MDHEN and CDR2 SYDVKM. Trimming stripped 8 bases from V and 7 bases from J, with 24 bases between. CDR3 sequence reads: CASPLRSPPSPNEQFF. CDR3 sequence (DNA): TGTGCCAGCCCCTTGCGTTCTCCTCCATCCCCAAATGAGCAGTTCTTC.

The chain employs TRBV7-9 and TRBJ2-4; D is possibly TRBD2 (5 bases). Germline CDR1 is SEHNR and CDR2 is FQNEAQ (reference sequence). Trimming took 3 bases from V and 4 from J, leaving 16 bases between them. The CDR3 is 16 amino acids. Written as DNA, the CDR3 is TGTGCCAGCAGCTTTACCCCCGGGAAGAATAAAAACATTCAGTACTTC. It specifies CASSFTPGKNKNIQYF.

V usage is TRBV7-2 and J usage is TRBJ2-1, with D possibly being TRBD1 or TRBD2 (8 bases each). V was pared by 9 bases and J by 6 bases, with 21 bases between. Per the germline V gene, CDR1 is SGHTA and CDR2 is FQGNSA. This CDR3 contains 15 residues. The CDR3 DNA follows: TGTGCCAGTAACCCGGGGGGGACAGGTCCCAATGAGCAGTTCTTC. The encoded protein is CASNPGGTGPNEQFF.

This chain links TRBV6-1 with TRBJ2-1, with D possibly being TRBD1 (5 bases). The V gene's germline CDR1 is MNHNS and CDR2 SASEGT. Between the trimmed V and J ends, which lost 3 bases and 7 bases, there was a span of 13 bases. The CDR3 has 14 residues. The CDR3 sequence: CASSDYQGMNEQFF. The CDR3, as DNA: TGTGCCAGCAGTGACTACCAGGGAATGAATGAGCAGTTCTTC.

CDR3 nucleotides: TGTGCCATCAGTGACCTAGGGACTAGCGGGAGTAATGAGCAGTTCTTC. This encodes CAISDLGTSGSNEQFF. V usage is TRBV10-3 and J usage is TRBJ2-1; 14 bases line up with TRBD2. The CDR3 totals 16 residues. Germline V CDR1 and CDR2: ENHRY, SYGVKD. J was trimmed by 7 bases and V by 3 bases; bases with no gene match: 5.

The rearrangement joins TRBV29-1 to TRBJ2-7; 13 nucleotides line up with TRBD2. The germline V gene encodes CDR1 SQVTM and CDR2 ANQGSEA. The CDR3 covers 13 residues. V was clipped by 6 bases and J by 2 bases; unmatched bases: 1. The CDR3 sequence is CSVGTSGTYEQYF. CDR3 coding DNA: TGCAGCGTAGGGACTAGCGGGACCTACGAGCAGTACTTC.

This clonotype appeared a few times. The chain uses TRBV28 and TRBJ2-5; TRBD1 matches at 7 bases. The CDR3 runs to 15 residues. V lost 5 bases and J lost 0; bases outside the gene matches: 6. Germline CDR1 is MDHEN and CDR2 is SYDVKM. This CDR3 is CASSPFRGYQETQYF. The CDR3 bases are TGTGCCAGCAGTCCATTCAGGGGGTACCAAGAGACCCAGTACTTC.

This clonotype was seen more than once but under ten times. The chain recombines TRBV10-2 with TRBJ1-1; no clear D gene. The CDR3 runs to 15 residues. Germline CDR1 is WSHSY and CDR2 is SAAADI. Deletions cut 6 bases from V and 1 base from J, with 15 bases between. DNA of the CDR3: TGCGCCAGCAGAGATGGAATTCGGAGGAACACTGAAGCTTTCTTT. It encodes CASRDGIRRNTEAFF.

The rearrangement joins TRBV28 to TRBJ2-1; D is undetermined. Germline-derived CDR1 and CDR2 are MDHEN and SYDVKM. The germline V and J ends were trimmed by 8 bases and 0 bases, with 14 bases remaining between them. This CDR3 contains 15 residues. The CDR3 sequence: CASGPSVGSYNEQFF. CDR3 nucleotides: TGTGCCAGCGGACCGAGCGTTGGCTCCTACAATGAGCAGTTCTTC.

This rearrangement joins TRBV5-4 to TRBJ2-7; a weak D match, TRBD1 (5 bases). The CDR3 loop spans 16 amino acids. Germline V gene sequence: CDR1 SGHNT, CDR2 YYREEE (reference sequence). Trimming cost V 0 bases and J 2 bases, with 15 bases left between them. The CDR3 coding sequence is TGTGCCAGCAGCTTGGCCAGTCGACAGCGTCCCTACGAGCAGTACTTC. As protein: CASSLASRQRPYEQYF.